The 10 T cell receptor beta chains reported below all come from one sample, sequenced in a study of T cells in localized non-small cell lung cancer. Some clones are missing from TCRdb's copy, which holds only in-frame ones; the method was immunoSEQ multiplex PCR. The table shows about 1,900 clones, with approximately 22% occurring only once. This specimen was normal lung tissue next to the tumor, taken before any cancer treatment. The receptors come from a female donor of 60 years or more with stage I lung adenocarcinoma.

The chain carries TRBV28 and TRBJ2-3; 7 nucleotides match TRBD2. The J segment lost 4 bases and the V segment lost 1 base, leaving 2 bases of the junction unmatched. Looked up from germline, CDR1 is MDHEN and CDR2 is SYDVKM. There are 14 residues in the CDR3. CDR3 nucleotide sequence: TGTGCCAGCAGTTTATTGGGGAGGGCAGATACGCAGTATTTT. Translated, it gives CASSLLGRADTQYF.

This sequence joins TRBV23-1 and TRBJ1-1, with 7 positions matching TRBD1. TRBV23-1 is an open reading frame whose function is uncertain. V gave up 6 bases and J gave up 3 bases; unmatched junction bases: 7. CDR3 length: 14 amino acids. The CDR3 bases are TGCGCCAGCAGCCAAGACAGGGAGGACACTGAAGCTTTCTTT. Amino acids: CASSQDREDTEAFF.

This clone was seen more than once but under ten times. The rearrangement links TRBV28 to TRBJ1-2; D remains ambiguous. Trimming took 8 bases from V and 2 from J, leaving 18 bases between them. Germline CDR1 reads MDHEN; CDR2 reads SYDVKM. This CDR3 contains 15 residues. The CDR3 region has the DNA TGTGCCAGCTACTCGTTTGGGGTACCCAACTATGGCTACACCTTC. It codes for CASYSFGVPNYGYTF.

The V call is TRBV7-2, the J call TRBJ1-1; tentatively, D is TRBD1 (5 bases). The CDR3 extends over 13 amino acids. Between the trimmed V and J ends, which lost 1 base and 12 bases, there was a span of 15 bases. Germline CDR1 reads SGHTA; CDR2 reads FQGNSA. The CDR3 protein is CASSLGGERDPFF. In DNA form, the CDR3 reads TGTGCCAGCAGCTTAGGGGGGGAACGGGATCCTTTCTTT.

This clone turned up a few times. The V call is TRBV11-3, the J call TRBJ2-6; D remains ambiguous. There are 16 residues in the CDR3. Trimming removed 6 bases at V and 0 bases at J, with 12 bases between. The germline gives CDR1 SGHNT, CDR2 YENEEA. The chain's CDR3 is CASRITAYSGANVLTF. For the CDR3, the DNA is TGTGCCAGCAGAATTACAGCCTACTCTGGGGCCAACGTCCTGACTTTC.

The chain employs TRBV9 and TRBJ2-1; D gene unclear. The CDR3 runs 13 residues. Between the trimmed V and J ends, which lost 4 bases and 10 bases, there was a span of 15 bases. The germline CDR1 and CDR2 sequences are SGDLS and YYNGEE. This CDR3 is CASSRSGLREQFF. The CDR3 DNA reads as TGTGCCAGCAGCCGAAGTGGGTTGAGGGAGCAGTTCTTC.

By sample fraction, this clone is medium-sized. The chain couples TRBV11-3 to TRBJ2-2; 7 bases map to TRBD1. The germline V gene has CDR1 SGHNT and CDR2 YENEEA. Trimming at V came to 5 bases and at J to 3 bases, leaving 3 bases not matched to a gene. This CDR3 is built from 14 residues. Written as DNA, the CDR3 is TGTGCCAGCAGCCCAGGACAGGACACCGGGGAGCTGTTTTTT. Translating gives CASSPGQDTGELFF.

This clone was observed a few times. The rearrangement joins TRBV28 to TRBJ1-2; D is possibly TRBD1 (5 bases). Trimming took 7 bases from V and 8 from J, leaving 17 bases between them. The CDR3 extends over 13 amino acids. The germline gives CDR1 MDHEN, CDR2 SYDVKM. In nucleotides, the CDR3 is TGTGCCAGCACTCCAGGGCTCTCTCGGGGCTACACCTTC. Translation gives CASTPGLSRGYTF.

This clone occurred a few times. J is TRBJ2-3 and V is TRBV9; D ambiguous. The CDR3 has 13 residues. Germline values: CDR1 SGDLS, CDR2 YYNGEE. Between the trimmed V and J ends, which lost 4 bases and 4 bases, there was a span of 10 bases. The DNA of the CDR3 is TGTGCCAGCAGCCTTGGTCTAGCAGATACGCAGTATTTT. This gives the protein CASSLGLADTQYF.

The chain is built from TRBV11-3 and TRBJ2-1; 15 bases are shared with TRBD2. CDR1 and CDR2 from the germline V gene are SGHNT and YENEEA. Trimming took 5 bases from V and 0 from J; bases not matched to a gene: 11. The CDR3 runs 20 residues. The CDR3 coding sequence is TGTGCCAGCAGCCAGTCCCCGGGACTAGCGGGAGGTAGCTCCTACAATGAGCAGTTCTTC. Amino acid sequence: CASSQSPGLAGGSSYNEQFF.